The 22 T cell receptor beta chains listed next were all sequenced from one sample in a study of graft-versus-host responses after intestinal transplantation. Processing of graft tissue released intraepithelial and lamina propria lymphocytes. Clones were sequenced by immunoSEQ multiplex PCR, and TCRdb holds only the in-frame ones, with some missing. The sample contains about 22,000 clones, around 78% of which appear only once. The sequencing here drew on ileum tissue, taken 12 days after intestinal transplant. The source is a human patient who received an intestinal transplant, so some T cells may come from the graft donor.

This clone is labeled medium-sized (0.01 to 0.1%). CDR3 DNA: TGTGCCAGCAGTTTATTTACGGGGAGCGAGCAGTACTTC. The encoded protein is CASSLFTGSEQYF. The V and J genes are TRBV28 and TRBJ2-7, with D possibly matching TRBD2 (5 bases). Trimming shortened V by 1 base and J by 6 bases, and 10 bases separated the two germline ends. CDR3 length equals 13 residues. The germline CDR1 and CDR2 sequences are MDHEN and SYDVKM.

The chain joins TRBV5-6 to TRBJ1-2, with 12 nucleotides matching TRBD1. V gave up 3 bases and J gave up 7 bases; unmatched junction bases: 7. The CDR3 extends over 15 amino acids. In germline, CDR1 is SGHDT, CDR2 YYEEEE. The CDR3 DNA follows: TGTGCCAGCAGCTGGGGGACAGGGGGCGTGGTTGGCTACACCTTC. This codes for CASSWGTGGVVGYTF.

V and J are TRBV13 and TRBJ2-3; weak D call: TRBD2 (6 bases). The CDR3 totals 15 residues. The V end was cut by 1 base, the J end by 2 bases, with 10 bases between. Looked up from germline, CDR1 is PRHDT and CDR2 is FYEKMQ (reference sequence). CDR3 sequence: CASSLEEGTTDTQYF. The CDR3 nucleotides are TGTGCCAGCAGCTTAGAGGAGGGGACCACAGATACGCAGTATTTT.

The genes are TRBV13 and TRBJ2-7; no firm D call. V was cut by 1 base and J by 3 bases, with 4 bases left in between. This CDR3 comprises 12 residues. Germline-derived CDR1 and CDR2 are PRHDT and FYEKMQ (reference sequence). This CDR3 reads CASSLAHYEQYF. CDR3 nucleotides: TGTGCCAGCAGCTTAGCCCACTACGAGCAGTACTTC. Based on the CDR3 plus reference TRBV13 and TRBJ2-7, the full variable domain is AAGVIQSPRHLIKEKRETATLKCYPIPRHDTVYWYQQGPGQDPQFLISFYEKMQSDKGSIPDRFSAQQFSDYHSELNMSSLELGDSALYFCASSLAHYEQYFGPGTRLTVT.

The chain carries TRBV29-1 and TRBJ2-3, with a tentative D call TRBD2 (6 bases). CDR3 size: 18 residues. Trimming stripped 1 base from V and 5 bases from J, with 25 bases between. Germline V lookup: CDR1 SQVTM, CDR2 ANQGSEA. The CDR3 here is CSVEAFWVWRGLEDTQYF. The CDR3 nucleotides read TGCAGCGTTGAAGCCTTTTGGGTATGGCGGGGCCTTGAAGATACGCAGTATTTT.

The J gene is TRBJ1-1, the V gene TRBV9; 7 positions match TRBD1. With V trimmed by 0 bases and J by 4 bases, 6 bases remained unmatched. Germline lookup yields CDR1 SGDLS and CDR2 YYNGEE. The CDR3 loop spans 15 amino acids. CDR3 region: CASSVGTGEGTEAFF. DNA of the CDR3: TGTGCCAGCAGCGTAGGGACAGGTGAGGGCACTGAAGCTTTCTTT.

V and J are TRBV5-4 and TRBJ2-3; 11 bases match TRBD2. Germline CDR1 is SGHNT and CDR2 is YYREEE (reference sequence). The CDR3 loop spans 18 amino acids. V lost 3 bases and J lost 1; bases outside the gene matches: 10. The CDR3 sequence: CASSSFETSGTRTDTQYF. CDR3 bases: TGTGCCAGCAGCTCGTTTGAGACTAGCGGGACCCGCACAGATACGCAGTATTTT.

This chain uses TRBV4-1 with TRBJ2-7, with D maybe TRBD1 (5 bases). The CDR3 consists of 17 residues. From germline, CDR1 is MGHRA and CDR2 YSYEKL. Trimming removed 7 bases at V and 4 bases at J, with 26 bases between. DNA for the CDR3: TGCGCCAGCACCACAAAGTGGGGCCCAACGGGTGATTACGAGCAGTACTTC. It specifies CASTTKWGPTGDYEQYF.

V and J are TRBV18 and TRBJ1-4, with D uncertain. The germline V and J ends were trimmed by 2 bases and 8 bases, with 6 bases remaining between them. The CDR3 extends over 12 amino acids. Germline V CDR1 and CDR2: KGHSH, LQKENI. CDR3 sequence: CASSPKEEKLFF. The CDR3 DNA is TGTGCCAGCTCACCAAAGGAGGAAAAACTGTTTTTT.

The chain has TRBV5-1 and TRBJ2-7, with D unresolved. Germline values: CDR1 SGHRS, CDR2 YFSETQ. Trimming stripped 4 bases from V and 0 bases from J, with 8 bases between. The CDR3 totals 13 residues. The CDR3 sequence is CASSVVSSYEQYF. As DNA, the CDR3 is TGCGCCAGCAGCGTAGTGTCCTCCTACGAGCAGTACTTC.

V gene TRBV12-5 combines with J gene TRBJ2-1; 7 bases fit TRBD1. V shed 2 bases and J 3 bases; nucleotides not matched to a gene: 4. The length of the CDR3 is 15 residues. Germline V gene lookup returns CDR1 LGHNT and CDR2 FRNRAP. Here the CDR3 DNA reads TGTGCTAGTGGTTTGAGCACAGGGGTCTACAATGAGCAGTTCTTC. Translated, it gives CASGLSTGVYNEQFF.

The chain couples TRBV6-4 to TRBJ2-1; tentative D call: TRBD2 (6 bases). Trimming left V 2 bases short and J 4 bases short, with 12 bases between. Per germline, CDR1 MRHNA and CDR2 SNTAGT. The CDR3 covers 15 residues. Written as DNA, the CDR3 is TGTGCCAGCAGTGACCGGAGCGGGTATTACAATGAGCAGTTCTTC. Its protein is CASSDRSGYYNEQFF.

The chain employs TRBV2 and TRBJ1-5, with a weak D call TRBD1 (6 bases). V lost 7 bases and J lost 6, with 16 bases in between. From germline, CDR1 is SNHLY and CDR2 FYNNEI. The CDR3 is made up of 14 amino acids. The DNA of the CDR3 is TGTGCCAGCACCCTCTTGGGGGCCTTTCAGCCCCAGCATTTT. Its translation is CASTLLGAFQPQHF.

J is TRBJ1-1 and V is TRBV5-1; 8 bases are a match to TRBD1. V lost 0 bases, J lost 7 bases, and 5 bases stayed unmatched. The CDR3 is 14 amino acids. Germline V gene sequence: CDR1 SGHRS, CDR2 YFSETQ. The CDR3 DNA sequence: TGCGCCAGCAGCTTGGTGGGACAGGCGGGTGAAGCTTTCTTT. Translation gives CASSLVGQAGEAFF.

This chain joins TRBV4-1 and TRBJ2-1; 9 bases match TRBD2. Losses at the gene ends were 3 bases for V and 3 bases for J; bases not matched to a gene: 3. This CDR3 has 15 amino acids. CDR1 and CDR2 from the germline V gene are MGHRA and YSYEKL. CDR3 amino acids: CASSHRAGGYNEQFF. The CDR3 nucleotides are TGCGCCAGCAGCCATCGAGCGGGGGGCTACAATGAGCAGTTCTTC.

This chain uses TRBV7-9 with TRBJ2-2, with D uncertain. The CDR3 runs 14 residues. V was trimmed by 1 base and J by 1 base, leaving 4 bases between them. Germline CDR1 is SEHNR and CDR2 is FQNEAQ (reference sequence). DNA of the CDR3: TGTGCCAGCAGCTTAGGTAAGAACACCGGGGAGCTGTTTTTT. Protein: CASSLGKNTGELFF.

For this clone: Different DNA sequences within this sample yield the same CDR3. V gene TRBV5-1 combines with J gene TRBJ1-3; 7 bases are shared with TRBD1. CDR3 length: 14 residues. The J segment lost 2 bases and the V segment lost 3 bases, leaving 2 bases of the junction unmatched. Germline lookup yields CDR1 SGHRS and CDR2 YFSETQ. As DNA, the CDR3 is TGCGCCAGCAGCTCCCAGGGGGCTGGAAACACCATATATTTT. Encoded protein: CASSSQGAGNTIYF.

This rearrangement joins TRBV5-1 to TRBJ2-7, with 12 bases that match TRBD2. Germline CDR1 and CDR2: SGHRS and YFSETQ. CDR3 length: 16 residues. V shed 4 bases and J 5 bases; nucleotides not matched to a gene: 10. The CDR3 spells CASSIGLAGRFHEQYF. The CDR3, as DNA: TGCGCCAGCAGCATTGGACTAGCGGGGAGATTTCACGAGCAGTACTTC. Looking up the rest from reference TRBV5-1 and TRBJ2-7 gives the full variable domain: KAGVTQTPRYLIKTRGQQVTLSCSPISGHRSVSWYQQTPGQGLQFLFEYFSETQRNKGNFPGRFSGRQFSNSRSEMNVSTLELGDSALYLCASSIGLAGRFHEQYFGPGTRLTVT.

The V and J genes are TRBV18 and TRBJ2-1; D possibly corresponds to TRBD2 (6 bases). This CDR3 has 15 residues. CDR1 and CDR2 (germline): KGHSH, LQKENI. V dropped 1 base and J dropped 3 bases, with 10 bases sitting between them. The CDR3 DNA reads as TGTGCCAGCTCACCACTCACCGGGGGCTACAATGAGCAGTTCTTC. As protein: CASSPLTGGYNEQFF.

The chain links TRBV7-9 to TRBJ2-5; D call uncertain. Trimming removed 5 bases at V and 6 bases at J, with 13 bases between. Germline V lookup: CDR1 SEHNR, CDR2 FQNEAQ (reference sequence). The CDR3 contains 13 residues. CDR3 nucleotide sequence: TGTGCCAGCAGCCCCGTCCTTAGCCAGACCCAGTACTTC. Its translation is CASSPVLSQTQYF.

V gene TRBV5-4 combines with J gene TRBJ2-3; 11 bases match TRBD2. CDR1 is SGHNT, CDR2 YYREEE, per germline (reference sequence). The CDR3 sequence is 16 residues long. The junction had 12 bases not matched to a gene; V was cut back by 1 base and J by 11 bases. The CDR3 loop reads CASSLTSGGRARGQYF. The CDR3 nucleotides read TGTGCCAGCAGCTTGACTAGCGGGGGCCGAGCGAGGGGGCAGTATTTT.

The table lists this clone with a few counts. V gene TRBV5-6 combines with J gene TRBJ1-2, with 8 bases identical to TRBD1. The germline V gene has CDR1 SGHDT and CDR2 YYEEEE. After removal of 3 bases from V and 6 bases from J, the junction contained 4 bases not matched to a gene. The CDR3 is made up of 13 amino acids. The CDR3 loop is CASSWDRSDGYTF. In DNA form, the CDR3 reads TGTGCCAGCAGCTGGGACAGGTCAGATGGCTACACCTTC.